This TCR beta chain was identified in a study of cytomegalovirus exposure and HLA in healthy donors. Turning to the study itself: Out of around 360 genotyped donors, roughly 80% belonged to the Caucasian-associated ancestry cluster. Points from the study as a whole: A missense DCLRE1C variant was associated with V- and J-gene trimming of TCR beta chains in a later analysis, and an independent cohort replicated the association. Reportedly, diagnosis of cytomegalovirus status by the classifier showed high specificity and sensitivity. Reported findings show TCR beta sequences accurately forecast HLA-A and HLA-B alleles in most subjects.

About this clone itself: The antigen remains undetermined.

V lost 1 base and J lost 0; bases outside the gene matches: 5. The CDR3 consists of 16 residues. Germline CDR1 and CDR2: KGHSH and LQKENI. It was with 60 Vbeta and 13 Jbeta primers that the PCR ran. Profiling relied on immunoSEQ multiplex PCR, and the TCRdb table lists in-frame clones only, not all of them. In total, the table holds approximately 47,000 clones. The TCR was taken from a male donor in good health and CMV-seronegative. The J gene is TRBJ1-2, the V gene TRBV18; 7 bases are shared with TRBD1. Sequenced material: PBMCs. CDR3 protein: CASSPLEGGSNYGYTF. The CDR3 DNA sequence: TGTGCCAGCTCACCACTCGAAGGGGGCTCTAACTATGGCTACACCTTC. Combining the CDR3 with reference TRBV18 and TRBJ1-2 gives the whole variable domain NAGVMQNPRHLVRRRGQEARLRCSPMKGHSHVYWYRQLPEEGLKFMVYLQKENIIDESGMPKERFSAEFPKEGPSILRIQQVVRGDSAAYFCASSPLEGGSNYGYTFGSGTRLTVV.